Listed here are 27 T cell receptor beta chains from one sample, sequenced in a study of tumor-infiltrating lymphocytes in primary liver carcinoma. Germline DNA was also extracted, with blood RNA taken from unsorted whole blood. TCR beta cDNA came from roughly 0.45 ug total RNA, primed with a constant-region primer. The TCR beta library was amplified through three nested multiplex PCR rounds in a modified ARM-PCR procedure. Investigators reported that the first two PCR rounds, at 10 to 11 cycles each, used TRBV1-TRBV30 forward primers with a C-beta reverse primer. Using its own MiXCR run on the multiplex PCR reads, TCRdb lists one record per CDR3 protein. The data hold 300,000 to 400,000 distinct CDR3 sequences, with 65% observed a single time. Sequenced sample: peripheral blood. Every receptor here comes from a middle-aged man with primary liver carcinoma and hepatitis B virus infection.

Remarks on this clonotype: Given a much more abundant clone one base away, this may be a read error. The chain has TRBV6-5 and TRBJ2-7, with D possibly being TRBD1 (7 bases). This CDR3 is 17 amino acids long. The V and J ends lost 10 bases and 0 bases respectively, with 25 bases between them. Germline V CDR1 and CDR2: MNHEY, SVGAGI. The CDR3 here is CANSPRARGASSYEQYF. As DNA, the CDR3 is TGTGCCAACAGCCCCCGGGCCAGGGGGGCCTCCTCCTACGAGCAGTACTTC.

With regard to this clonotype: A clone one base away is much larger, so this may be a read error. The V and J genes are TRBV6-2 or TRBV6-3 and TRBJ1-6; D uncertain. This CDR3 is built from 11 residues. Germline loops: CDR1 MNHEY, CDR2 SVGEGT. The CDR3 nucleotides read TGTGCCAACAGTTACAATTCACCCCTCCACTTT. Translated, it gives CANSYNSPLHF.

In regard to this clonotype: The junction differs from germline at one of its ends, possibly a read error. The chain has TRBV6-5 and TRBJ2-7, with D perhaps matching TRBD1 or TRBD2 (5 bases each). CDR1 is MNHEY and CDR2 is SVGAGI in the germline V gene. The CDR3 extends over 16 amino acids. The CDR3 sequence: CPSRDGSAQGSYEQYF. CDR3 coding DNA: TGTCCCAGCAGGGACGGCAGTGCCCAAGGCTCCTACGAGCAGTACTTC.

Concerning this clonotype itself: One base away lies a much larger clone, so this may be a sequencing read error. V gene TRBV4-3 combines with J gene TRBJ2-1, with 10 bases aligning to TRBD2. The CDR3 runs to 16 residues. The V and J ends lost 0 bases and 8 bases, in that order; junction bases with no gene match: 7. Germline CDR1 and CDR2: LGHNA and YSLEER. DNA for the CDR3: TGCGCCAGCAGCCAAGAAGCGGGAGGGCCGCTTCATGAGCAGTTCTTC. Its protein product is CASSQEAGGPLHEQFF.

This clonotype was seen only a few times. At one of its ends the junction is not consistent with the germline gene, which may arise from a read error. The chain uses TRBV4-2 and TRBJ2-7; D not resolved. Germline V gives CDR1 LGHNA, CDR2 YNFKEQ. The CDR3 sequence is 11 residues long. This chain's CDR3 is CASNQGYEQYF. The CDR3, as DNA: TGTGCCAGCAACCAAGGCTACGAGCAGTACTTC.

This clonotype was counted at least ten times. The CDR3 coding sequence is TGCAGCGTTGTACGTGGTCGGGGCGGGTCTGTTCTCGAGCAGTACTTC. This translates into CSVVRGRGGSVLEQYF. The rearrangement uses TRBV29-1 and TRBJ2-7; D assignment may be TRBD1 or TRBD2 (5 bases each). V shed 4 bases and J shed 6 bases, with 25 bases lying between them. This CDR3 comprises 16 residues. Germline V gene sequence: CDR1 SQVTM, CDR2 ANQGSEA.

A word on this clonotype: A much larger clone sits a single nucleotide away, making a read error possible. The J gene is TRBJ2-7, the V gene TRBV6-1; 7 bases agree with TRBD2. This CDR3 has 12 amino acids. CDR1 and CDR2 from the germline V gene are MNHNS and SASEGT. The CDR3 is CASLKRGYEQHF. For the CDR3, the DNA is TGTGCCAGCCTTAAGCGGGGCTACGAGCAGCACTTC.

Remarks on this clonotype: A much larger clone sits a single nucleotide away, making a read error possible. The chain has TRBV5-4 and TRBJ2-3, with TRBD2 as a possible D gene (5 bases). The length of the CDR3 is 13 residues. V shed 5 bases and J shed 2 bases, with 9 bases lying between them. Germline CDR1 is SGHNT and CDR2 is YYREEE (reference sequence). The CDR3 sequence: CASSNRDTDTQYF. The CDR3 DNA follows: TGTGCCAGCAGTAACCGGGACACAGATACGCAGTATTTT.

V gene TRBV10-3 combines with J gene TRBJ1-5; no reliable D call. CDR3 size: 14 residues. Trimming pared 1 base from V and 5 bases from J, leaving 9 bases between. The germline gives CDR1 ENHRY, CDR2 SYGVKD. CDR3 DNA sequence: TGTGCCATCAGTGAGTATGGGAGCGATCAGCCCCAGCATTTT. The encoded protein is CAISEYGSDQPQHF.

The V gene is TRBV11-2, the J gene TRBJ1-1; a possible D gene is TRBD1 (6 bases). In germline, CDR1 is SGHAT, CDR2 FQNNGV. V lost 5 bases to trimming and J lost 4 bases, with 23 bases between them. The CDR3 runs 17 residues. As DNA, the CDR3 is TGTGCCAGCAGCCACGATTCGGGACAAGGGGCAGGCACTGAAGCTTTCTTT. It translates to CASSHDSGQGAGTEAFF.

As for this clonotype: A much larger clone differs by one base, so this may be a read error. This chain connects TRBV14 to TRBJ1-1; D ambiguous. The V gene's germline CDR1 is SGHDN and CDR2 FVKESK. The CDR3 is made up of 15 amino acids. CDR3 loop: CASSHLRPINIEAFF. Written as DNA, the CDR3 is TGTGCCAGCAGCCATTTACGTCCCATTAACATTGAAGCTTTCTTT.

This clonotype has ten or more counts. The V gene is TRBV6-1, the J gene TRBJ2-5; no reliable D call. V was shortened by 3 bases and J by 5 bases, with 13 bases between the two germline ends. CDR1 is MNHNS and CDR2 is SASEGT in the germline V gene. This CDR3 region has 14 residues. CDR3 sequence: CASSDVGSDETQYF. The CDR3, as DNA: TGTGCCAGCAGTGACGTAGGAAGTGACGAGACCCAGTACTTC.

This clonotype has at least ten counts. This rearrangement joins TRBV11-2 to TRBJ2-7; TRBD1 matches at 8 bases. The CDR3 has 14 residues. CDR1 SGHAT and CDR2 FQNNGV come from the germline V gene. Trimming removed 3 bases from V and 4 bases from J; junction bases left unmatched: 5. The CDR3 nucleotides are TGTGCCAGCAGCTTTGGGACAGGTTTTTACGAGCAGTACTTC. Translated: CASSFGTGFYEQYF.

The chain joins TRBV5-4 to TRBJ2-7; the D gene is possibly TRBD1 (5 bases). Trimming shortened V by 4 bases and J by 4 bases, and 15 bases separated the two germline ends. Germline lookup yields CDR1 SGHNT and CDR2 YYREEE (reference sequence). The CDR3 loop spans 14 amino acids. CDR3 amino acids: CASSPETERYEQYF. The CDR3, as DNA: TGTGCCAGCAGCCCAGAGACAGAGAGATACGAGCAGTACTTC. The full variable domain, completed using reference TRBV5-4 and TRBJ2-7, is ETGVTQSPTHLIKTRGQQVTLRCSSQSGHNTVSWYQQALGQGPQFIFQYYREEENGRGNFPPRFSGLQFPNYSSELNVNALELDDSALYLCASSPETERYEQYFGPGTRLTVT.

Note on this clonotype: A read error may produce the germline difference seen at one junction end. The chain recombines TRBV10-3 with TRBJ2-7; D possibly matches TRBD1 or TRBD2 (5 bases each). The CDR3 runs 16 residues. Germline values: CDR1 ENHRY, CDR2 SYGVKD. The CDR3, as DNA: TGTCCCATCAGTGACTCCAAGGGACCGTTCGCCTACGAGCAGTACTTC. It codes for CPISDSKGPFAYEQYF.

Comment on this clonotype: A much bigger clone sits one base away, suggesting this may be a read error. CDR3 loop: CAGSLGQGRWETQYF. CDR3 DNA: TGTGCCGGCAGCTTAGGCCAGGGGCGGTGGGAGACCCAGTACTTC. The chain links TRBV11-2 to TRBJ2-5, with D possibly matching TRBD1 (6 bases). The CDR3 spans 15 residues. Germline CDR1 reads SGHAT; CDR2 reads FQNNGV.

A note on this clonotype: This may arise from a read error, as a much more abundant clone is one base away. The V and J genes are TRBV11-2 and TRBJ1-4; D is ambiguous. There are 15 residues in the CDR3. CDR1 SGHAT and CDR2 FQNNGV come from the germline V gene. CDR3 sequence reads: CASSLDMSGSEKLSF. CDR3 nucleotide sequence: TGTGCCAGCAGCTTAGATATGTCCGGCAGCGAAAAACTGTCTTTT. Looking up the rest from reference TRBV11-2 and TRBJ1-4 gives the full variable domain: EAGVAQSPRYKIIEKRQSVAFWCNPISGHATLYWYQQILGQGPKLLIQFQNNGVVDDSQLPKDRFSAERLKGVDSTLKIQPAKLEDSAVYLCASSLDMSGSEKLSFGSGTQLSVL.

In regard to this clonotype: A much larger clonotype is one base distant, so this may be a read error. No conserved phenylalanine or tryptophan is present at the end of the CDR3, so a read error is the likely explanation. The genes are TRBV6-1 and TRBJ2-7; TRBD2 matches 11 bases. Per germline, CDR1 MNHNS and CDR2 SASEGT. The CDR3 loop spans 14 amino acids. The V gene end was trimmed by 4 bases and the J gene end by 3 bases; junction bases not matched to a gene: 2. The CDR3: CASSGGTSGYEQYI. The CDR3 DNA follows: TGTGCCAGCAGTGGGGGGACTAGCGGCTACGAGCAGTACATC.

This clonotype was recorded a few times. The CDR3 bases are TGTGCCAGCGGATCCGCTGGGATAAACTATGGCTACACCTTC. Encoded protein: CASGSAGINYGYTF. The chain joins TRBV12-3 or TRBV12-4 to TRBJ1-2; unclear D gene. This CDR3 has 14 residues. The V end lost 8 bases, the J end lost 2 bases, and 15 bases lay between the germline ends.

Concerning this clonotype: A much larger clone differs from this one at a single base, so this may be a read error. CDR3 in DNA: TGTGCCAGCAGCCCAGGGTGGACTAGCCGTAACACCGGGGAGCTGTTTTTT. This codes for CASSPGWTSRNTGELFF. The rearrangement links TRBV14 to TRBJ2-2; TRBD2 aligns across 8 bases. Looked up from germline, CDR1 is SGHDN and CDR2 is FVKESK. The CDR3 spans 17 residues. The junction had 9 bases not matched to a gene; V was cut back by 4 bases and J by 2 bases.

This clonotype has more than one count but fewer than ten. This chain connects TRBV6-5 to TRBJ1-1; D call uncertain. V dropped 5 bases and J dropped 5 bases, with 15 bases sitting between them. The germline gives CDR1 MNHEY, CDR2 SVGAGI. There are 14 residues in the CDR3. The CDR3 spells CASSNRGKVTEAFF. The CDR3 region has the DNA TGTGCCAGCAGTAACAGAGGGAAAGTGACTGAAGCTTTCTTT.

CDR3 bases: TGTGCCAGCAGCCCCGGGACTAGCTTCCAAGAGACCCAGTACTTC. This sequence encodes CASSPGTSFQETQYF. The chain is built from TRBV5-6 and TRBJ2-5, with TRBD2 matching over 9 bases. There are 15 residues in the CDR3. Per germline, CDR1 SGHDT and CDR2 YYEEEE. The V and J ends lost 4 bases and 1 base, in that order; junction bases with no gene match: 5.

Points on this clonotype: Sequence at one end of the junction differs from germline and may be a read error. V is TRBV11-2 and J is TRBJ2-7, with unresolved D. This CDR3 has 14 residues. Germline assignment: CDR1 SGHAT and CDR2 FQNNGV. CDR3 DNA: TGTGCCAGCAACTTATCGCAGAACTCCTACGAGCAGTACTTT. Amino acid sequence: CASNLSQNSYEQYF.

This clonotype was recorded at least ten times. This chain uses TRBV4-1 with TRBJ2-3, with D possibly matching TRBD2 (6 bases). The CDR3 extends over 14 amino acids. V was pared by 4 bases and J by 7 bases, with 15 bases between. CDR1 MGHRA and CDR2 YSYEKL come from the germline V gene. The CDR3 is CASSPGPRGNTQYF. The CDR3 region has the DNA TGCGCCAGCAGCCCCGGCCCCCGGGGGAATACGCAGTATTTT.

With regard to this clonotype: Relative to the germline gene, one junction end is altered; a read error may explain this. The chain combines TRBV11-2 with TRBJ1-4; the D gene is possibly TRBD1 (5 bases). In germline, CDR1 is SGHAT, CDR2 FQNNGV. The CDR3 runs 14 residues. The CDR3 here is CASSFDTGHEKLFF. CDR3 coding DNA: TGTGCCAGCAGCTTCGACACGGGGCACGAAAAACTGTTTTTC.

Turning to this clonotype: A much larger clone sits a single nucleotide away, making a read error possible. The CDR3 region is CASSYGDNADTEAFF. The CDR3 region has the DNA TGTGCCAGCAGTTATGGTGACAACGCCGACACTGAAGCTTTCTTT. The chain carries TRBV6-2 or TRBV6-3 and TRBJ1-1; no clear D. Germline V gene lookup returns CDR1 MNHEY and CDR2 SVGEGT. The CDR3 length is 15 residues. V lost 3 bases and J lost 3, with 14 bases in between.

This clonotype was seen many times. The V and J genes are TRBV4-2 and TRBJ1-6; D not resolved. The CDR3 runs 12 residues. Trimming shortened V by 1 base and J by 9 bases, and 4 bases separated the two germline ends. Germline-derived CDR1 and CDR2 are LGHNA and YNFKEQ. The DNA for the CDR3 is TGTGCCAGCAGCCAAGGAGGTTCACCCCTCCACTTT. Its translation: CASSQGGSPLHF.